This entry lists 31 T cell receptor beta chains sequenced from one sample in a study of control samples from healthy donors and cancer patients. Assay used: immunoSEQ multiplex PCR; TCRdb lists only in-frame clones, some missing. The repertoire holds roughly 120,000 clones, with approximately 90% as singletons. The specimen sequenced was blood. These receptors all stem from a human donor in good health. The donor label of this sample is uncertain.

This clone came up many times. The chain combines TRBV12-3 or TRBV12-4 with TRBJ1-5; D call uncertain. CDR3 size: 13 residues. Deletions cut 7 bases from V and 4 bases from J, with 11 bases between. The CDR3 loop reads CASTPAKNQPQHF. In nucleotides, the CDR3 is TGTGCCAGCACCCCGGCCAAAAATCAGCCCCAGCATTTT.

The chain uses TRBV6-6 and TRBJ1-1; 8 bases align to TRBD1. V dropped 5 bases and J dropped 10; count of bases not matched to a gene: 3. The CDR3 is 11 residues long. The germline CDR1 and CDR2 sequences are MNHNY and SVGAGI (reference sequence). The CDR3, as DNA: TGTGCCAGCAGTGACAGGGGTCGAGCTTTCTTT. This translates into CASSDRGRAFF.

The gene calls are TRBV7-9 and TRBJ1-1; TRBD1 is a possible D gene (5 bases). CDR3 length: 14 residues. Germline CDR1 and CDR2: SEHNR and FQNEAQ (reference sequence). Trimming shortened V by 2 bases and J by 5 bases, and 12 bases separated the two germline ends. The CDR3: CASSLYGGQTEAFF. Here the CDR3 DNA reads TGTGCCAGCAGCTTATATGGGGGTCAGACTGAAGCTTTCTTT.

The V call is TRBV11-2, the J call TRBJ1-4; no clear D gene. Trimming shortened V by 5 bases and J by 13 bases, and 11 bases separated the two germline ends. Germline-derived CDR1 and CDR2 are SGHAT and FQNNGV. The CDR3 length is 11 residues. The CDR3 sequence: CASSPGLGLFF. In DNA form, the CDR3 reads TGTGCCAGCAGCCCGGGTTTAGGACTGTTTTTT.

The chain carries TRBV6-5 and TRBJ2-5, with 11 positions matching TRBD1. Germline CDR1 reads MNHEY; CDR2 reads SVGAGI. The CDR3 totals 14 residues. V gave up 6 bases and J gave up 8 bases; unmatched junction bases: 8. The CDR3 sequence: CASRAGTGGVTQYF. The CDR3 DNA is TGTGCCAGCAGGGCCGGGACAGGGGGTGTAACCCAGTACTTC.

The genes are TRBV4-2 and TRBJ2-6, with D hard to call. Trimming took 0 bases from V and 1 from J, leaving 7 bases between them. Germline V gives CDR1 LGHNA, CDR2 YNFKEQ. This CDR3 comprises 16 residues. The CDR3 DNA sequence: TGTGCCAGCAGCCAAGATCCTAGGTCTGGGGCCAACGTCCTGACTTTC. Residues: CASSQDPRSGANVLTF.

CDR3 loop: CASSWTDQPQHF. The CDR3 DNA follows: TGTGCCAGCAGCTGGACAGATCAGCCCCAGCATTTT. The rearrangement joins TRBV12-3 or TRBV12-4 to TRBJ1-5; perhaps TRBD1 as D (6 bases). V was trimmed by 6 bases and J by 5 bases, leaving 8 bases between them. This CDR3 region has 12 residues.

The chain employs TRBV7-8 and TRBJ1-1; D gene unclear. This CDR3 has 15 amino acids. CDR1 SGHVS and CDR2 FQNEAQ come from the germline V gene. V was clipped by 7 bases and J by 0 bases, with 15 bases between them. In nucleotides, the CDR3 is TGTGCCAGCATTCTCCAAGGGAGATTGAACACTGAAGCTTTCTTT. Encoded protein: CASILQGRLNTEAFF.

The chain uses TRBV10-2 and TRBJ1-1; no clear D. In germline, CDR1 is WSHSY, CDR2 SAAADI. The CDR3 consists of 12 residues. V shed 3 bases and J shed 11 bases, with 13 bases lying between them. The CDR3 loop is CASSDLNQRAFF. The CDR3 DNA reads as TGCGCCAGCAGTGATCTTAACCAGCGGGCTTTCTTT.

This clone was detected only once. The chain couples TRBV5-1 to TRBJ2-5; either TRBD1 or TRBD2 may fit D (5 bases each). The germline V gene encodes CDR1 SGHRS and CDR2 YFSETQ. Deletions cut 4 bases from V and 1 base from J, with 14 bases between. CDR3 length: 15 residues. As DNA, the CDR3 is TGCGCCAGCAGCGATCCGGGACGGAGCCAAGAGACCCAGTACTTC. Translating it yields CASSDPGRSQETQYF.

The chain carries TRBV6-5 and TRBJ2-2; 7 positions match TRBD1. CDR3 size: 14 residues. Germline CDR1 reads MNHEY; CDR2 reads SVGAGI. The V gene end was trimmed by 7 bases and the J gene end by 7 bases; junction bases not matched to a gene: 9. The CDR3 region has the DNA TGTGCCAGCACCCGACAGGGTAAAGGCGGGGAGCTGTTTTTT. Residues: CASTRQGKGGELFF.

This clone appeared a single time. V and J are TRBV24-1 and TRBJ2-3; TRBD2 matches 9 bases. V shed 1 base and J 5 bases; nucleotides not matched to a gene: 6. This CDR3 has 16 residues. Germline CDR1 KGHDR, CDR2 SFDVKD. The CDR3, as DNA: TGTGCCACCAGTGATTTTCTGGCGGGGGGGCAAGATACGCAGTATTTT. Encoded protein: CATSDFLAGGQDTQYF.

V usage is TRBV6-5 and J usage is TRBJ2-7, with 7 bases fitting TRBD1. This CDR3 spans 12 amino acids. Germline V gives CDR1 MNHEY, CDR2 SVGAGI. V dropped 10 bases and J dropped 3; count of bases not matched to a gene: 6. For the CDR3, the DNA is TGTGCCACCCGACAGGGACACTACGAGCAGTACTTC. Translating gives CATRQGHYEQYF.

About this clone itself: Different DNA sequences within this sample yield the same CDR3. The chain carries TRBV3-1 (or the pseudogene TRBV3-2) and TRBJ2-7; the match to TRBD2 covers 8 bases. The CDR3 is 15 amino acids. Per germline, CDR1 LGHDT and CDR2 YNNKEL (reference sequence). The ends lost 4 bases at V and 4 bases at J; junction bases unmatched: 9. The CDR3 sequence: CASSLGRGGGYEQYF. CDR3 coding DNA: TGTGCCAGCAGCCTCGGTCGGGGGGGCGGGTACGAGCAGTACTTC.

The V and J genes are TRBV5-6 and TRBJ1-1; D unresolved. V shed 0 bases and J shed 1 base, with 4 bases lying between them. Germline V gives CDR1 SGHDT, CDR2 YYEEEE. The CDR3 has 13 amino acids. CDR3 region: CASSLAENTEAFF. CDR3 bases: TGTGCCAGCAGCTTGGCTGAGAACACTGAAGCTTTCTTT.

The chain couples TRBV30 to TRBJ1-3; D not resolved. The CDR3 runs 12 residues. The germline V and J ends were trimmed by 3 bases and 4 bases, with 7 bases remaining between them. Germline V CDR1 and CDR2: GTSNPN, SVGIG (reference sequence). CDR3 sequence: CAWSDPGNTIYF. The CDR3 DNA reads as TGTGCCTGGAGCGATCCAGGAAACACCATATATTTT.

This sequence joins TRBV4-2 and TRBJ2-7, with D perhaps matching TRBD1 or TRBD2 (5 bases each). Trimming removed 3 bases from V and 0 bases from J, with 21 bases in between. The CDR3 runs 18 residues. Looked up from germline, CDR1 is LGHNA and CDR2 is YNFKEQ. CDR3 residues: CASSQGRTGALSSYEQYF. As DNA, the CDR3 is TGTGCCAGCAGCCAGGGGCGAACCGGGGCCTTGAGCTCCTACGAGCAGTACTTC.

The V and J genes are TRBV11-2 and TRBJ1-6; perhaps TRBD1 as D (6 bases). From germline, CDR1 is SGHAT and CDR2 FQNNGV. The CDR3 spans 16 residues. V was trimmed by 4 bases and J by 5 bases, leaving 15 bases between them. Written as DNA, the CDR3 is TGTGCCAGCAGCTCTCGCAGGGGTAGAGATAATTCACCCCTCCACTTT. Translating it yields CASSSRRGRDNSPLHF.

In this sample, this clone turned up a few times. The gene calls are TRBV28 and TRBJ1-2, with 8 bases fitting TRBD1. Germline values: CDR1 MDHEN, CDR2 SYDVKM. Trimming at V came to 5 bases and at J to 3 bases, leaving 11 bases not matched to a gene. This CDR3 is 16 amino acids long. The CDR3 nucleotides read TGTGCCAGCAGTCAGTCGGACAGGGTGGGCGACTATGGCTACACCTTC. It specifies CASSQSDRVGDYGYTF.

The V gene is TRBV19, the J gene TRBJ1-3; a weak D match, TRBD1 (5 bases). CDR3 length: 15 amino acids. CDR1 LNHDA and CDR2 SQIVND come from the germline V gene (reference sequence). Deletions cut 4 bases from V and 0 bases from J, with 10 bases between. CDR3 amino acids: CASSTRDGSGNTIYF. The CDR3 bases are TGTGCCAGTAGTACCCGGGACGGCTCTGGAAACACCATATATTTT.

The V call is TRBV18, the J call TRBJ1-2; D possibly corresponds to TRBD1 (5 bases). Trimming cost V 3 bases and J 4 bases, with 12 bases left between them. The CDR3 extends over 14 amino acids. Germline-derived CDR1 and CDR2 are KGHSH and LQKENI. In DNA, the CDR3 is TGTGCCAGCTCACCGGGACGAGACACCTATGGCTACACCTTC. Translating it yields CASSPGRDTYGYTF.

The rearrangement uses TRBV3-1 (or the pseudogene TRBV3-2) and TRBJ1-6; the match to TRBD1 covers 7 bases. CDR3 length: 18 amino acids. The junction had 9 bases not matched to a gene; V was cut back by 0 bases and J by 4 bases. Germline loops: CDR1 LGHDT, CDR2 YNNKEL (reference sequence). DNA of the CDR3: TGTGCCAGCAGCCAAGATTTTGCAGGGGGTGGGTATAATTCACCCCTCCACTTT. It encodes CASSQDFAGGGYNSPLHF.

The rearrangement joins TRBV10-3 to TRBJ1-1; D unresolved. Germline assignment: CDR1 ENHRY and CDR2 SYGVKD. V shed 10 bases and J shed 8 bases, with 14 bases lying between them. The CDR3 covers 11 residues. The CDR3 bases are TGTGCCACCGCAAGTGGGAGGGAAGCTTTCTTT. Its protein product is CATASGREAFF.

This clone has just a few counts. The CDR3 region is CASSLSGGVKTQYF. As DNA, the CDR3 is TGTGCCAGCAGCCTCTCGGGGGGCGTGAAGACCCAGTACTTC. The chain is built from TRBV3-1 (or the pseudogene TRBV3-2) and TRBJ2-5, with D possibly TRBD2 on 7 matching bases. The CDR3 is made up of 14 amino acids. V lost 4 bases to trimming and J lost 6 bases, with 15 bases between them. Germline CDR1 LGHDT, CDR2 YNNKEL (reference sequence).

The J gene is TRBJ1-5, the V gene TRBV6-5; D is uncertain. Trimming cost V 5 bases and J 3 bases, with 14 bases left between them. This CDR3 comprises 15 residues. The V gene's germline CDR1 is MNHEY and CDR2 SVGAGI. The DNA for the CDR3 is TGTGCCAGCAGTCCTACCGACGGAACCAATCAGCCCCAGCATTTT. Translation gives CASSPTDGTNQPQHF.

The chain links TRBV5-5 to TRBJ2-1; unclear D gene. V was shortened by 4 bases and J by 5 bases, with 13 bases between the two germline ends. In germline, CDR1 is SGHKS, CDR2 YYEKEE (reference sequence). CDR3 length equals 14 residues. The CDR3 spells CASSPLLGHNEQFF. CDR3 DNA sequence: TGTGCCAGCAGCCCCCTTCTGGGTCACAATGAGCAGTTCTTC. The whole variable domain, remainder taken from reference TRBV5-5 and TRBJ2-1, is DAGVTQSPTHLIKTRGQQVTLRCSPISGHKSVSWYQQVLGQGPQFIFQYYEKEERGRGNFPDRFSARQFPNYSSELNVNALLLGDSALYLCASSPLLGHNEQFFGPGTRLTVL.

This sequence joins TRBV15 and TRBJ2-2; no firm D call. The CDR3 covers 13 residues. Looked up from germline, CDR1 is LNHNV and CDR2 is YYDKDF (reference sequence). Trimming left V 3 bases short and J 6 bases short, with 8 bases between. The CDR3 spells CATSRMDAGELFF. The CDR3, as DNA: TGTGCCACCAGCAGGATGGACGCCGGGGAGCTGTTTTTT. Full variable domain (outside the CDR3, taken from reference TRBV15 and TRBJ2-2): DAMVIQNPRYQVTQFGKPVTLSCSQTLNHNVMYWYQQKSSQAPKLLFHYYDKDFNNEADTPDNFQSRRPNTSFCFLDIRSPGLGDTAMYLCATSRMDAGELFFGEGSRLTVL.

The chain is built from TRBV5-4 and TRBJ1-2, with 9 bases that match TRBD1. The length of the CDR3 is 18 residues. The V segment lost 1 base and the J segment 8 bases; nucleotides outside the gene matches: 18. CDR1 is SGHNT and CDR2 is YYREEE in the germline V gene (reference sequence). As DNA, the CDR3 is TGTGCCAGCAGCTTGAACACAGGGGGCGCAAGATCTATGACGGGCTACACCTTC. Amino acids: CASSLNTGGARSMTGYTF. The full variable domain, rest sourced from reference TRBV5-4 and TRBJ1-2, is ETGVTQSPTHLIKTRGQQVTLRCSSQSGHNTVSWYQQALGQGPQFIFQYYREEENGRGNFPPRFSGLQFPNYSSELNVNALELDDSALYLCASSLNTGGARSMTGYTFGSGTRLTVV.

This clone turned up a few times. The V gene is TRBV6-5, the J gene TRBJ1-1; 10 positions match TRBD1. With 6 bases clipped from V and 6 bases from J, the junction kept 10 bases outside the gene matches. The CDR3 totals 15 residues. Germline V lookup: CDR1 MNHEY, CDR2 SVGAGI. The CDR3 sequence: CASSSSGQGRSEAFF. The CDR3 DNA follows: TGTGCCAGCAGCTCCTCGGGACAGGGGCGGTCTGAAGCTTTCTTT.

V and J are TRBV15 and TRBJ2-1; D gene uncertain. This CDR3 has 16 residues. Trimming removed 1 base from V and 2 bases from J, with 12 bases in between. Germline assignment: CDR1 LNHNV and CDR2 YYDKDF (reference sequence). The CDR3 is CATSRVAAGTYNEQFF. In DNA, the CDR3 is TGTGCCACCAGCAGAGTTGCGGCAGGAACCTACAATGAGCAGTTCTTC.

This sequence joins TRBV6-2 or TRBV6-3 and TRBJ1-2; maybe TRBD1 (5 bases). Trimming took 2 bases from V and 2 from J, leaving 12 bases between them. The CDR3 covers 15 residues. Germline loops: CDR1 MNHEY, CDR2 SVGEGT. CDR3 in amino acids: CASSYGGGENYGYTF. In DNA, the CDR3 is TGTGCCAGCAGTTACGGTGGGGGAGAGAACTATGGCTACACCTTC.